This T cell receptor (beta chain) derives from a study of blood T cell repertoires in COVID-19 (dated by TCRdb to about 2020). Notes on the research overall: Collaborator samples came from the United States, Italy and Spain and covered acute and convalescent phases of COVID-19. The prospective study material was composed of cDNA or gDNA derived from T cells, B-cell-depleted T cells, or PBMCs. Sample metadata almost always included a de-identified subject ID, COVID-19 status, age in years and sex. The repertoires were released in a freely available public database intended as a resource for research on the immune response to SARS-CoV-2. Where HLA class I and class II types were available, the types were taken from metadata supplied by the sample provider, not from assay-based typing. Samples were obtained from the ongoing ImmuneRACE study (first 160 participants) and from 1,254 subjects provided by 6 global collaborators. Subjects who had been exposed to COVID-19, were actively infected with it, or had recovered from it provided the deeply sampled blood TCRbeta repertoires that made up the dataset.

CDR1 and CDR2 were assigned from the germline V gene as SGHTA and FQGTGA. The CDR3 runs 13 amino acids, cysteine and phenylalanine included. The retained sequence is limited to the CDR3, 39 bases, with the frame set at the first base. V lost 5 bases and J lost 8 bases; the stretch between them is 15 bases long. TCRbeta CDR3 regions were amplified from genomic DNA using the immunoSEQ Assay, a bias-controlled multiplex PCR. As for the original processing: The number of nucleated cells in each sample was estimated by amplification of reference gene primers within the assay. To quantify the absolute abundance of each unique TCRbeta CDR3 rearrangement, sequence reads were collapsed and filtered. Productive Simpson clonality was computed per sample as the square root of Simpson's diversity index over productive rearrangements. The source is immuneACCESS, and TCRdb retained only in-frame sequences with V and J called. Part of the clones is not carried over; for the studies checked, unresolved V genes explain less than half of this, and the remainder is unexplained. That table furnishes V, J and clone size, whereas the DNA furnished D and trimming. The sample contains about 170,000 clones, over 80% of them found a single time. The ten largest clonotypes hold about 5% of the sample.

About this clone: There is no known antigen for this receptor. Within one base of it there is no much larger clone, and no base qualities were kept.

Collaborating institutions collected whole blood in K2EDTA tubes following their own protocols. Collaborator samples were shipped for TCRbeta analysis as frozen whole blood, isolated PBMCs, or DNA extracted from either sample type. Here is what the overall study found, with its caveats: How much clinical and demographic metadata was included differed by source and by participant, and the metadata was provided uncurated.

The sequenced material came from peripheral blood. The chain joins TRBV7-3 to TRBJ1-1, with TRBD1 tentatively as D gene (5 bases match). The clonotype originates from a woman between 45 and 60 years old with acute or convalescent COVID-19. CDR3 reads: CASSPTALGEAFF. In nucleotide form, the sequence is TGTGCCAGCAGCCCGACAGCGCTAGGGGAAGCTTTCTTT.